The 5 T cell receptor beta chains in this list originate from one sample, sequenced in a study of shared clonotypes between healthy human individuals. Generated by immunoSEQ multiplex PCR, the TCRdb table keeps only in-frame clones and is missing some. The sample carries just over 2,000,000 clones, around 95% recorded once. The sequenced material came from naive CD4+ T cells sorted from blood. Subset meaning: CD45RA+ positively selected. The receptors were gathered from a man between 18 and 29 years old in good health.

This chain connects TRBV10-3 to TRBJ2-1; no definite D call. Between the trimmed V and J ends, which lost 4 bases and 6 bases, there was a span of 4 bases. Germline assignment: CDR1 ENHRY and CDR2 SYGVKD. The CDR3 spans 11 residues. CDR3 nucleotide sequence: TGTGCCATCAGTGGATTCAATGAGCAGTTCTTC. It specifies CAISGFNEQFF.

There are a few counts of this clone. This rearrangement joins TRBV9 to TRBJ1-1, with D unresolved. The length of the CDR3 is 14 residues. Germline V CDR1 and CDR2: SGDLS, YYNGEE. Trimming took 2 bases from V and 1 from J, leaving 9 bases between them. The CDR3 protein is CASSVITGNTEAFF. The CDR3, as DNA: TGTGCCAGCAGCGTTATTACGGGGAACACTGAAGCTTTCTTT.

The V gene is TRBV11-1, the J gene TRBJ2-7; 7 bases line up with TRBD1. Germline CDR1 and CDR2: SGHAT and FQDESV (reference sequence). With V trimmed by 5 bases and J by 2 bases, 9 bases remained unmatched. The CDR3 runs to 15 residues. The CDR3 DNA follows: TGTGCCAGCAGCCCGAGACAGGGTGTCGCCTACGAGCAGTACTTC. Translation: CASSPRQGVAYEQYF.

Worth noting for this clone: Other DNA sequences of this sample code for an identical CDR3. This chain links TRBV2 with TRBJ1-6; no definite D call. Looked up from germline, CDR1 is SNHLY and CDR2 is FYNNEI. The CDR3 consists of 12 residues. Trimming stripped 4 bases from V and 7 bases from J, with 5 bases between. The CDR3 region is CASSGSNSPLHF. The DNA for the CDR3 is TGTGCCAGCAGTGGTTCGAATTCACCCCTCCACTTT.

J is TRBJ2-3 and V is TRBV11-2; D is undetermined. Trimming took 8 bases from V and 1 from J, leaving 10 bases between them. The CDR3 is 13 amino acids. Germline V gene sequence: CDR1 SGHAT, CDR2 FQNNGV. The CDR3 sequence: CASGRGGTDTQYF. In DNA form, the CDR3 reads TGTGCCAGCGGACGAGGTGGCACAGATACGCAGTATTTT. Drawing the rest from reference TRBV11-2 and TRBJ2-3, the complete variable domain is EAGVAQSPRYKIIEKRQSVAFWCNPISGHATLYWYQQILGQGPKLLIQFQNNGVVDDSQLPKDRFSAERLKGVDSTLKIQPAKLEDSAVYLCASGRGGTDTQYFGPGTRLTVL.